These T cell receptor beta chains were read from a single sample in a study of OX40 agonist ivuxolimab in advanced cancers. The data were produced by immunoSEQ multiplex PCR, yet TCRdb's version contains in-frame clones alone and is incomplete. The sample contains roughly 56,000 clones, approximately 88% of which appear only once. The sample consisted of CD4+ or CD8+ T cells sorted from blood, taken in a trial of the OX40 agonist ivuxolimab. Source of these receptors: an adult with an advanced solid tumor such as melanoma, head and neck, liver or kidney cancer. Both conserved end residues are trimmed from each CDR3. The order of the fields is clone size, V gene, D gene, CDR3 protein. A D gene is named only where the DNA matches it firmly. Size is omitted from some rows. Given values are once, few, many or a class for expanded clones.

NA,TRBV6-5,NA,ASSYSEPYNSPLH
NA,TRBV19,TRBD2,ASSRTSGASTDTQY
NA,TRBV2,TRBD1,ASKKTGQAEGYT
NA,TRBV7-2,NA,ASSLAPRTLVSYEQY
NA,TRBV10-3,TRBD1,ATQAGQDYGYT
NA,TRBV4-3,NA,ASSQESGVRSTQY
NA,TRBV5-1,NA,ASSWGGDETQY
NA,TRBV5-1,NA,ASSLWTTNYGYT
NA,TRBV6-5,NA,ASSPSTGELF
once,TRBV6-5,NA,ATEGGWNTEAF
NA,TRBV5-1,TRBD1,ASSLDTGENGYT
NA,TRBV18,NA,ASSPLGRPRENTEAF
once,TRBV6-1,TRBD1,ASSRQGYEGQPQH
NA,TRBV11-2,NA,ASSLSRFGQGYT
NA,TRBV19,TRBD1,ASSTTGGRNEQF
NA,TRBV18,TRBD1,ASSPGQAAANYGYT
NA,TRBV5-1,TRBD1,ASSPQGSTPYNEQF
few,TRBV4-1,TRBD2,ASSLSPGLAGVGNEQF
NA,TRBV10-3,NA,AISAVDTQY
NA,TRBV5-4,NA,ASSLALSTYEQY
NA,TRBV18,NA,ASLTGRDYGYT
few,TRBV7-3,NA,ASKAASNSYEQY
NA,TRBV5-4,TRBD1,ASSLARGQGDYGYT
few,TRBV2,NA,ASSEGRAQPQH
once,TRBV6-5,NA,ASSYQAEAF
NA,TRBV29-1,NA,SVGFSNYGYT
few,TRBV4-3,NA,ASSQAMGARETQY
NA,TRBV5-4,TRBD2,ASSFRLAGGGSSTDTQY
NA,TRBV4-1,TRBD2,ASSQEGGLGTSGSTKNIQY
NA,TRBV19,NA,ASSINIETEAF
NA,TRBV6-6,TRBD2,ASREGLAGGNEQF
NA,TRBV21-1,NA,ASNCGVRTYEQY
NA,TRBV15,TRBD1,ATSREGGLLTRRPYEQY
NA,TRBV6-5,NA,ASSPSGENSPLH
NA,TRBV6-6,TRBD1,ASGGDSGYQPQH